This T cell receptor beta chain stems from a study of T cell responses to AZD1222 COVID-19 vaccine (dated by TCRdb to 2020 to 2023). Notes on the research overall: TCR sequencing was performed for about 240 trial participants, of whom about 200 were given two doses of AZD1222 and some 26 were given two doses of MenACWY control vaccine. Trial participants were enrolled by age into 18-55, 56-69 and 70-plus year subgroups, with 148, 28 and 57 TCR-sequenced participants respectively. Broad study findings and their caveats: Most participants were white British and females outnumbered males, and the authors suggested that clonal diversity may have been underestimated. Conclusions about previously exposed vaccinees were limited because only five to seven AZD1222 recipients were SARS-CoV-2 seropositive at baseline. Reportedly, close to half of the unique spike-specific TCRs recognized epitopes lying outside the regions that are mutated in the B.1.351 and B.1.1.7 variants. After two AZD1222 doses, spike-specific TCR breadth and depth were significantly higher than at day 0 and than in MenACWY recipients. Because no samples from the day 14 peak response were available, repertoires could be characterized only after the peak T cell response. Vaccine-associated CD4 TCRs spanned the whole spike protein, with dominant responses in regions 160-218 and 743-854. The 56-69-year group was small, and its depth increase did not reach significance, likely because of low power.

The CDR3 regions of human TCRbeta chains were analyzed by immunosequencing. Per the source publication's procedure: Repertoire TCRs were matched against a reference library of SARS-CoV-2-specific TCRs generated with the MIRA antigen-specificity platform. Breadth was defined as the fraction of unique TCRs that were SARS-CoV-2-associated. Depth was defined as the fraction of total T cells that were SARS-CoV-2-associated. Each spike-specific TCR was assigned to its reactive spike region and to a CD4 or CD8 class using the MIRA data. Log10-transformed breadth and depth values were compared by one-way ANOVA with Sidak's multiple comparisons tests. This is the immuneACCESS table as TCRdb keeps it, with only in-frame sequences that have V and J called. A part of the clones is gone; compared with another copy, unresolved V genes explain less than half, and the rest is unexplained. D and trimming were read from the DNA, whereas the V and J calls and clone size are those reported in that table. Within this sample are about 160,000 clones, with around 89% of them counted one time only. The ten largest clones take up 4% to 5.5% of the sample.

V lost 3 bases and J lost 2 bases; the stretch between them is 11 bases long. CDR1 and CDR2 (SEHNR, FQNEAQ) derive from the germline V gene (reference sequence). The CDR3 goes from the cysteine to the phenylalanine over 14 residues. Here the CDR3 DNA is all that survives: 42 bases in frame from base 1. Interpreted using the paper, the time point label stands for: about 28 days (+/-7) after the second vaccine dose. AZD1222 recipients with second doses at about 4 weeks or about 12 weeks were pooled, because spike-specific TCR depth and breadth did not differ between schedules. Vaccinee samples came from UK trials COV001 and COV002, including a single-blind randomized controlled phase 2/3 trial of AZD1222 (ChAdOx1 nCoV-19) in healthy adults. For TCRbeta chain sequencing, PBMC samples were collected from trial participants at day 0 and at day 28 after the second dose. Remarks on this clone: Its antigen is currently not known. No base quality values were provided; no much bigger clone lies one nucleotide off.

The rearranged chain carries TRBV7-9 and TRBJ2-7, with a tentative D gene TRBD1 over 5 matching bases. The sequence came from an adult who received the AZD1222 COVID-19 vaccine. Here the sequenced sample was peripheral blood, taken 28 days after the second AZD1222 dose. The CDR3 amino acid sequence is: CASSFTGVTYEQYF. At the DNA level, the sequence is TGTGCCAGCAGCTTTACAGGCGTTACCTACGAGCAGTACTTC.